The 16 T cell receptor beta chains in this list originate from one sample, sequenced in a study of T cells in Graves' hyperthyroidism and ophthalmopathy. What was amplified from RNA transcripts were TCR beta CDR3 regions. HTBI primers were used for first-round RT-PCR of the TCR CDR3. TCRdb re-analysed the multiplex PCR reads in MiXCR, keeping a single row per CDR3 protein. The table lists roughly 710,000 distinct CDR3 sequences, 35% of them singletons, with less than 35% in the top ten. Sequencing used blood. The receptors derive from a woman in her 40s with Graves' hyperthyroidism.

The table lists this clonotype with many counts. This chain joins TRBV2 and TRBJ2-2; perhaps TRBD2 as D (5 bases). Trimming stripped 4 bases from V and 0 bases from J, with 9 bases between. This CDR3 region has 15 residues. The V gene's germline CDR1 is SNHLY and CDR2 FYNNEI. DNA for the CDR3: TGTGCCAGCAGTGTTGCAGCGGCGAACACCGGGGAGCTGTTTTTT. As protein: CASSVAAANTGELFF.

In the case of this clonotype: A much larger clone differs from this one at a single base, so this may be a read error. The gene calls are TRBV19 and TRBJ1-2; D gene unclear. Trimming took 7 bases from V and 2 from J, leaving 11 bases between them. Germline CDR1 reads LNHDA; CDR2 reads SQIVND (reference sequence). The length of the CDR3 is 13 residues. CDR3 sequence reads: CASNSVINYGYTF. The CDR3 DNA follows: TGTGCCAGTAATTCGGTCATAAACTATGGCTACACCTTC.

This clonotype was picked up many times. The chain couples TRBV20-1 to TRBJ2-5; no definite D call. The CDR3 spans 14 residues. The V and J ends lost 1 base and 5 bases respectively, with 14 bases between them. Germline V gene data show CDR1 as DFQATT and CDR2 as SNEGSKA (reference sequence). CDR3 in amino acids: CSARGLREWETQYF. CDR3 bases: TGCAGTGCTAGAGGCCTCCGAGAATGGGAGACCCAGTACTTC.

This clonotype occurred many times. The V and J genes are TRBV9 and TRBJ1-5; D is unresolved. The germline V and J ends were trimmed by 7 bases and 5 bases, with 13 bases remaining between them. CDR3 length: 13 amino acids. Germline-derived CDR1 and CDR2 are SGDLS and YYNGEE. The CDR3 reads CASLKSWDQPQHF. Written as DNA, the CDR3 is TGTGCCAGCCTCAAATCCTGGGATCAGCCCCAGCATTTT.

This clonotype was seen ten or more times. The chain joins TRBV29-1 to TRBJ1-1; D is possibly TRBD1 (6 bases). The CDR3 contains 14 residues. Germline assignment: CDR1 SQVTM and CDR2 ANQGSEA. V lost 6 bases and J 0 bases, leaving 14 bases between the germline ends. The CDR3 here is CSVDLTGMNTEAFF. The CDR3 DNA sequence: TGCAGCGTCGATTTGACAGGCATGAACACTGAAGCTTTCTTT. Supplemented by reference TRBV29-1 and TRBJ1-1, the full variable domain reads SAVISQKPSRDICQRGTSLTIQCQVDSQVTMMFWYRQQPGQSLTLIATANQGSEATYESGFVIDKFPISRPNLTFSTLTVSNMSPEDSSIYLCSVDLTGMNTEAFFGQGTRLTVV.

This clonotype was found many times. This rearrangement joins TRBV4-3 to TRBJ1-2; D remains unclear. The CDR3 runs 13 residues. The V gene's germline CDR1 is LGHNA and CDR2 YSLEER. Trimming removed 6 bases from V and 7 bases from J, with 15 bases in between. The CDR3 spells CASSEATGGGYTF. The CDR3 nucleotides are TGCGCCAGCAGTGAGGCGACGGGAGGTGGCTACACCTTC.

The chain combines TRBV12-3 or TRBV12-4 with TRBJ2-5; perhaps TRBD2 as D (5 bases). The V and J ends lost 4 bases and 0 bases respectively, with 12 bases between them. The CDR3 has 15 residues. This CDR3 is CASSSERSNQETQYF. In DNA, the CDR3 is TGTGCCAGCAGTTCCGAGCGGAGCAACCAAGAGACCCAGTACTTC.

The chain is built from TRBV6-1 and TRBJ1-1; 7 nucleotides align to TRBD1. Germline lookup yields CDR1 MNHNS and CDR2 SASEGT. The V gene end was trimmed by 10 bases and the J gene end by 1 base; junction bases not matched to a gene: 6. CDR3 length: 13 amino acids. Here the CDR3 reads CATCTGENTEAFF. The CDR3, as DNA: TGTGCCACCTGCACAGGGGAGAACACTGAAGCTTTCTTT.

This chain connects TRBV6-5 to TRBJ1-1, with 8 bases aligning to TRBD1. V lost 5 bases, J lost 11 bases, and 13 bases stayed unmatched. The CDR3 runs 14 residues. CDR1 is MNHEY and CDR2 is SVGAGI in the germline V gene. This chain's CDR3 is CASSTPGQGQRAFF. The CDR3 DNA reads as TGTGCCAGCAGTACCCCCGGACAGGGCCAACGGGCTTTCTTT.

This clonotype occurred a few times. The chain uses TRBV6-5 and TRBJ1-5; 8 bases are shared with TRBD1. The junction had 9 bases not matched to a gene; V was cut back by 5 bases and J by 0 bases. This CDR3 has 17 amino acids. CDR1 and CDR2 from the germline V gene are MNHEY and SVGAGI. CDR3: CASSTLGQGLSNQPQHF. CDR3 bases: TGTGCCAGCAGTACCCTAGGACAGGGCCTTAGCAATCAGCCCCAGCATTTT.

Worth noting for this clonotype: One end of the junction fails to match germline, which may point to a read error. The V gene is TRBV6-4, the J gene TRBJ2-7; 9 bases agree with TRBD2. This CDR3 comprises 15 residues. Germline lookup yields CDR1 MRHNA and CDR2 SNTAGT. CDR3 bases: TGTGCCGGCAGTGACTTAGCGGGAGAATCCTACGAGCAGTACTTC. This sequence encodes CAGSDLAGESYEQYF.

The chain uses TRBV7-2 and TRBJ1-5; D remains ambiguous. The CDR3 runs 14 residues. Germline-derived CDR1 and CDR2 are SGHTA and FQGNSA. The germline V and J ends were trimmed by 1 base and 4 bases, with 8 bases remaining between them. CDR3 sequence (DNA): TGTGCCAGCAGCTTAGAGTTAGGGAATCAGCCCCAGCATTTT. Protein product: CASSLELGNQPQHF. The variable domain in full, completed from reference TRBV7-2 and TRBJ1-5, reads GAGVSQSPSNKVTEKGKDVELRCDPISGHTALYWYRQSLGQGLEFLIYFQGNSAPDKSGLPSDRFSAERTGGSVSTLTIQRTQQEDSAVYLCASSLELGNQPQHFGDGTRLSIL.

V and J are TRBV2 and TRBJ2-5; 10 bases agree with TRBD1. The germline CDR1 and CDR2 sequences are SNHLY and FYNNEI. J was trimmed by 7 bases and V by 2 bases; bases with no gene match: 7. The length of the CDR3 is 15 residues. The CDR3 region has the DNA TGTGCCAGCAGTGAATGGGGACAGGGGTTGGGGACCCAGTACTTC. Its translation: CASSEWGQGLGTQYF.

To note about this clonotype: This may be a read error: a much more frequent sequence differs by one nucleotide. This CDR3 reads CASSLASGNEKLFF. CDR3 DNA sequence: TGTGCCAGCAGCTTAGCGTCGGGGAATGAAAAACTGTTTTTT. The gene calls are TRBV7-8 and TRBJ1-4; no clear D gene. The CDR3 loop spans 14 amino acids. Germline values: CDR1 SGHVS, CDR2 FQNEAQ. Trimming took off 0 bases at V and 5 bases at J, with 7 bases between the two ends.

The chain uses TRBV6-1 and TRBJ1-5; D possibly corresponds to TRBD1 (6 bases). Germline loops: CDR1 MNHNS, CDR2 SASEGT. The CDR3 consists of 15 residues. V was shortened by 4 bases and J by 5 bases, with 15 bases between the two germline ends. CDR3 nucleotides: TGTGCCAGCAGTGCCGCAGGGGAGTTTGATCAGCCCCAGCATTTT. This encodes CASSAAGEFDQPQHF.

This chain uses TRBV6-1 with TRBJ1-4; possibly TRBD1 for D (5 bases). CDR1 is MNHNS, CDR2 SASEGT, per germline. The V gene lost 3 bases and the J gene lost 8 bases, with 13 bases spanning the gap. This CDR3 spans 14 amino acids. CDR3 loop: CASSESGAAEKLFF. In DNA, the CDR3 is TGTGCCAGCAGTGAGAGCGGGGCCGCGGAAAAACTGTTTTTT.